This T cell receptor beta chain came from a study of blood T cell repertoires in COVID-19. At the level of the study: Acute and convalescent COVID-19 samples came from the United States, Italy and Spain.

Only in-frame clones appear in the TCRdb table, and some are missing; sequencing was by immunoSEQ multiplex PCR. The table records about 130,000 clones, over 60% of them present only once. This receptor was obtained from a woman in her 70s with acute or convalescent COVID-19. Sequenced material: peripheral blood.

CDR3 DNA: TGTGCCACCAGTGACCTCCGGGACAGGGGAAACAATGAGCAGTTCTTC. It codes for CATSDLRDRGNNEQFF. The gene calls are TRBV24-1 and TRBJ2-1, with 10 bases fitting TRBD1. Germline CDR1 KGHDR, CDR2 SFDVKD. This CDR3 region has 16 residues. With V trimmed by 4 bases and J by 5 bases, 7 bases remained unmatched.